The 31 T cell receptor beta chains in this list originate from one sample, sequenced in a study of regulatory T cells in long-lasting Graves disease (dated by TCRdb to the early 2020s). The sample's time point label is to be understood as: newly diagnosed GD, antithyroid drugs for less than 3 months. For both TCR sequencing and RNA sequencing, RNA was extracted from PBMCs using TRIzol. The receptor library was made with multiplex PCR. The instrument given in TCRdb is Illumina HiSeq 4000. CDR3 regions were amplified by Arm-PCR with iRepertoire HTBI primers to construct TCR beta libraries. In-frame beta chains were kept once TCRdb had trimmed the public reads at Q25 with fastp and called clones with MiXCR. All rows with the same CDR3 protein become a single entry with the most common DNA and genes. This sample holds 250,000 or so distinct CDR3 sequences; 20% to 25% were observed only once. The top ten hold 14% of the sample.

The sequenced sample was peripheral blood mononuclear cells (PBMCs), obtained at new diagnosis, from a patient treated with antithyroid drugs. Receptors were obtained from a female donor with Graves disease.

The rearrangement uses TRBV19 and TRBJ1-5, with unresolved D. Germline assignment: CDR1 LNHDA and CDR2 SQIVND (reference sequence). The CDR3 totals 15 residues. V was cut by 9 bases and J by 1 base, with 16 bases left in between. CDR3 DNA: TGTGCCAGCGCGCTGACCGACGCGAGCAATCAGCCCCAGCATTTT. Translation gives CASALTDASNQPQHF.

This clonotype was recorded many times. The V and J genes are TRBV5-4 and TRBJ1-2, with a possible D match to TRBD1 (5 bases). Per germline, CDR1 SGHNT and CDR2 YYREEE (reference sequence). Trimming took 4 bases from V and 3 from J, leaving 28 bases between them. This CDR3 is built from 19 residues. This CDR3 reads CASSRGVGSQADLYYGYTF. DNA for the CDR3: TGTGCCAGCAGCCGGGGGGTTGGCAGTCAGGCGGATCTATACTATGGCTACACCTTC.

The CDR3: CASSALRGWVDGYTF. The CDR3 DNA reads TGTGCCAGCAGCGCCCTTAGGGGATGGGTGGATGGCTACACCTTC. The chain joins TRBV5-6 to TRBJ1-2; weak D call: TRBD1 (5 bases). CDR3 length equals 15 residues. Germline assignment: CDR1 SGHDT and CDR2 YYEEEE. The V end was cut by 4 bases, the J end by 6 bases, with 19 bases between.

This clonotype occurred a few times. The chain's CDR3 is CSARDSAGQGFQETQYF. In nucleotides, the CDR3 is TGCAGTGCTAGAGATTCTGCAGGACAGGGGTTCCAAGAGACCCAGTACTTC. The J gene is TRBJ2-5, the V gene TRBV20-1; 9 nucleotides agree with TRBD1. The CDR3 is 17 amino acids. Germline assignment: CDR1 DFQATT and CDR2 SNEGSKA (reference sequence). Trimming cost V 0 bases and J 1 base; bases outside gene matches: 9.

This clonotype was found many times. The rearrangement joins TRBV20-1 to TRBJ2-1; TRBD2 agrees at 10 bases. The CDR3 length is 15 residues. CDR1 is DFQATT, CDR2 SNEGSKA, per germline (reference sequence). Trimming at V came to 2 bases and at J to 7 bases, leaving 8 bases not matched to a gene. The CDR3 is CSARPGTSAVNEQFF. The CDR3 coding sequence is TGCAGTGCTAGACCCGGGACTAGCGCCGTTAATGAGCAGTTCTTC.

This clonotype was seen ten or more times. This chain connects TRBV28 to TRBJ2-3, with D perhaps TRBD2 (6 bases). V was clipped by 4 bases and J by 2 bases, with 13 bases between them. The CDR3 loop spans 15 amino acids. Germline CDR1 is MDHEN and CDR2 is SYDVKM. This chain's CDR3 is CASSSRGTPTDTQYF. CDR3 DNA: TGTGCCAGCAGTTCACGGGGGACCCCCACAGATACGCAGTATTTT.

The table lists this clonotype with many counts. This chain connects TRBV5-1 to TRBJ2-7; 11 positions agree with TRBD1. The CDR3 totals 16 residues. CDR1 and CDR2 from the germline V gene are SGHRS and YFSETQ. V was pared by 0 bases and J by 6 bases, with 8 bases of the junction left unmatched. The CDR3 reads CASSLGGTGGSGEQYF. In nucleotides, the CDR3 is TGCGCCAGCAGCTTGGGGGGGACAGGGGGATCGGGCGAGCAGTACTTC.

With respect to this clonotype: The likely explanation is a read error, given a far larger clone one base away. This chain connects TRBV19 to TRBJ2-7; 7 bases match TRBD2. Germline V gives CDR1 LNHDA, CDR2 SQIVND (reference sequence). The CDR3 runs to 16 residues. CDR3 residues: CASSLVGGGSSYQQYF. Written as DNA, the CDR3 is TGTGCCAGCAGCTTAGTCGGCGGGGGAAGCTCCTACCAGCAGTACTTC. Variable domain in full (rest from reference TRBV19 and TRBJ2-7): DGGITQSPKYLFRKEGQNVTLSCEQNLNHDAMYWYRQDPGQGLRLIYYSQIVNDFQKGDIAEGYSVSREKKESFPLTVTSAQKNPTAFYLCASSLVGGGSSYQQYFGPGTRLTVT.

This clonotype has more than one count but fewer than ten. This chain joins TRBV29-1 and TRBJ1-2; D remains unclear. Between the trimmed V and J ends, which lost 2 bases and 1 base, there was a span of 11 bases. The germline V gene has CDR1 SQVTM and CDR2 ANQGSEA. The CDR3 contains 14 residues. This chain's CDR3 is CSVEKVRGNYGYTF. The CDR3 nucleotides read TGCAGCGTTGAAAAGGTCCGTGGTAACTATGGCTACACCTTC.

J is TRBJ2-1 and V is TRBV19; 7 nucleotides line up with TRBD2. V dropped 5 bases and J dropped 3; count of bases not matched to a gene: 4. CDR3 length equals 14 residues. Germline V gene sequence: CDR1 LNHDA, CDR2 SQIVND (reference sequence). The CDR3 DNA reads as TGTGCCAGTAGTGGGACTACCTTCTACAATGAGCAGTTCTTC. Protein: CASSGTTFYNEQFF.

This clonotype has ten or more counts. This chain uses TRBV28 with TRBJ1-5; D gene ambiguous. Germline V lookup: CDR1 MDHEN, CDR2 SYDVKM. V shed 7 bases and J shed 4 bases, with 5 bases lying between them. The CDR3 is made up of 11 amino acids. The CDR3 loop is CASTTNQPQHF. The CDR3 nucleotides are TGTGCCAGCACCACAAATCAGCCCCAGCATTTT.

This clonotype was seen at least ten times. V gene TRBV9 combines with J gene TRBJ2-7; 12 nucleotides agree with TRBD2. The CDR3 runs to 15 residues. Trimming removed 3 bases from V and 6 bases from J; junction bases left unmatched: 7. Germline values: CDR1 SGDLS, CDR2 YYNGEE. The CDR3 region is CASSAGASGGAEQYF. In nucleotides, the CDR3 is TGTGCCAGCAGCGCAGGGGCTAGCGGGGGGGCCGAGCAGTACTTC.

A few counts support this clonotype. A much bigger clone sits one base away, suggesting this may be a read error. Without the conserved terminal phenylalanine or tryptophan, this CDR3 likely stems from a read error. CDR3 sequence (DNA): TGTGCCACCAGTGAGCCAGGGGGCAAGGGGGAGCTGTTTCTT. The encoded protein is CATSEPGGKGELFL. V is TRBV24-1 and J is TRBJ2-2; the match to TRBD1 covers 8 bases. This CDR3 is 14 amino acids long. V was pared by 4 bases and J by 8 bases, with 5 bases of the junction left unmatched. CDR1 and CDR2 from the germline V gene are KGHDR and SFDVKD.

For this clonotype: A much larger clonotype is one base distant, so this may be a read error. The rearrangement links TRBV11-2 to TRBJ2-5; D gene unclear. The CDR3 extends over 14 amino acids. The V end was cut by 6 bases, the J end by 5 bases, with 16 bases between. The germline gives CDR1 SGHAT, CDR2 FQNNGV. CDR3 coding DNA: TGTGCCAGCAGTTCTACAACAGAGGTGGAGACCCAGTACTTC. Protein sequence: CASSSTTEVETQYF.

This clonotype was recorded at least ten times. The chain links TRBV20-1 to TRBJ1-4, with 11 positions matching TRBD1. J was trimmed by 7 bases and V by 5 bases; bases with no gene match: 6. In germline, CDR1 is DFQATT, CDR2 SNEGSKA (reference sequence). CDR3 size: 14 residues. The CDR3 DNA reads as TGCAGTGCTTCCGGGACAGGGGGGAGTGAAAAACTGTTTTTT. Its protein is CSASGTGGSEKLFF.

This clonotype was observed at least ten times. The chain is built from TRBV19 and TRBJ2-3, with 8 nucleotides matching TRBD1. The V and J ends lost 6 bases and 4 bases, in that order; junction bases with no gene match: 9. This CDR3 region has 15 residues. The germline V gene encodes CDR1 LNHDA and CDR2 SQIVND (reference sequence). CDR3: CASSGSQGAADTQYF. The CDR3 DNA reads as TGTGCCAGTAGCGGCAGTCAGGGGGCTGCAGATACGCAGTATTTT.

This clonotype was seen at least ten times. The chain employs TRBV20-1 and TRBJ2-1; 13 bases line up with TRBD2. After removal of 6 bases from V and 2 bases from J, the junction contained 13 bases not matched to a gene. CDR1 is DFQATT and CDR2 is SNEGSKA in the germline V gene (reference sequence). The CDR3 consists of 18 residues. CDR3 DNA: TGCAGTGCGCACCTACTAGCGGGAGGGCCGGGGGCCTACAATGAGCAGTTCTTC. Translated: CSAHLLAGGPGAYNEQFF.

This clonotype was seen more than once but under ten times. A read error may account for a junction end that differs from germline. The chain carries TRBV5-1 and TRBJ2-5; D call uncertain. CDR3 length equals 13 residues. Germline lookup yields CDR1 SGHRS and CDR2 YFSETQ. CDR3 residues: CASSPEYGETQYF. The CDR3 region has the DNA TGTGCCAGCAGCCCGGAATACGGGGAGACCCAGTACTTC.

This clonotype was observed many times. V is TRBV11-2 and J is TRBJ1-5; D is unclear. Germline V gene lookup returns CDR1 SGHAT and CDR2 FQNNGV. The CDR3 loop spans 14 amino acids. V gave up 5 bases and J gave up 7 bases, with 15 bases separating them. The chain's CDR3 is CASSIGQTEQPQHF. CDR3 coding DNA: TGTGCCAGCAGCATTGGGCAAACAGAACAGCCCCAGCATTTT.

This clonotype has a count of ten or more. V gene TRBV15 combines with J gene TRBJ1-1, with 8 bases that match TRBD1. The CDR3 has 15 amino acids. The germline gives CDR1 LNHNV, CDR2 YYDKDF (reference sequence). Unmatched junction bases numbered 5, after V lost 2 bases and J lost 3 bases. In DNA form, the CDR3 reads TGTGCCACCAGCAGAAGGACAGGGAGAGACACTGAAGCTTTCTTT. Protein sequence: CATSRRTGRDTEAFF.

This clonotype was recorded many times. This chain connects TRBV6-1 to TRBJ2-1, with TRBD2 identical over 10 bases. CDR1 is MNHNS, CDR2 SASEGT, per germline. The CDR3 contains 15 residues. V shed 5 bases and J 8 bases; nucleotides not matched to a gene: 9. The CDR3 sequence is CASSKRGLAFDEQFF. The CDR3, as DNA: TGTGCCAGCAGTAAACGGGGACTAGCGTTTGATGAGCAGTTCTTC.

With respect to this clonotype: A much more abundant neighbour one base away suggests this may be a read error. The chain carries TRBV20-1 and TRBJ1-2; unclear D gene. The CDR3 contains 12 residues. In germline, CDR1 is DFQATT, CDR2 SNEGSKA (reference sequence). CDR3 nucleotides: TGCAGTGCTCCTGCTGATAACTATGGCTGCACCTTC. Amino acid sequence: CSAPADNYGCTF.

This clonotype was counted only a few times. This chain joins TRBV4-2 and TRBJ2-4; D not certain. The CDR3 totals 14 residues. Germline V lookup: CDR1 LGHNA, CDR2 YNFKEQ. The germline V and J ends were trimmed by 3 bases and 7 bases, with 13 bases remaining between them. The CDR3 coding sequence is TGTGCCAGCAGCCACCTAGGTTTACGGAACATTCAGTACTTC. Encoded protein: CASSHLGLRNIQYF.

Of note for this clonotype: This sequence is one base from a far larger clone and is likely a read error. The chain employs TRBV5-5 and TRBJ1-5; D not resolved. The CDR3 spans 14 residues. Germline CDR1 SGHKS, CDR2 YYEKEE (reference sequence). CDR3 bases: TGCGCCAGCAGCTTGGTCGGTGGGTTCGCGCCCCAGCATTTT. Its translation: CASSLVGGFAPQHF. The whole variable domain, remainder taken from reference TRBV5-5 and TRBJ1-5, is DAGVTQSPTHLIKTRGQQVTLRCSPISGHKSVSWYQQVLGQGPQFIFQYYEKEERGRGNFPDRFSARQFPNYSSELNVNALLLGDSALYLCASSLVGGFAPQHFGDGTRLSIL.

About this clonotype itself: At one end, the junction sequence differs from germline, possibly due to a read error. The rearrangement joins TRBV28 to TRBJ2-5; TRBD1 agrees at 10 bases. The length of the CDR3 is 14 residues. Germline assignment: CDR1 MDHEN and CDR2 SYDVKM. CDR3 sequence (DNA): TGCGCCAGCAAGCTGACAGGGGGCGACGAGACCCAGTACTTC. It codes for CASKLTGGDETQYF.

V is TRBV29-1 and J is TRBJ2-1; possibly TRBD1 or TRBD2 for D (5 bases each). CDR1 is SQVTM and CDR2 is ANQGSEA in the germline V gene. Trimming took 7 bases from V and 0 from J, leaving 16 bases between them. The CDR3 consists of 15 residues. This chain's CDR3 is CSGGGGVDSYNEQFF. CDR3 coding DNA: TGCAGCGGTGGGGGTGGCGTAGACTCCTACAATGAGCAGTTCTTC.

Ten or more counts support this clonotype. The CDR3 reads CASGGREDTGELFF. The CDR3 DNA follows: TGTGCCAGCGGGGGGCGGGAGGACACCGGGGAGCTGTTTTTT. The V gene is TRBV2, the J gene TRBJ2-2, with 8 nucleotides matching TRBD2. The length of the CDR3 is 14 residues. Germline V gene data show CDR1 as SNHLY and CDR2 as FYNNEI. V lost 8 bases and J lost 3; bases outside the gene matches: 5.

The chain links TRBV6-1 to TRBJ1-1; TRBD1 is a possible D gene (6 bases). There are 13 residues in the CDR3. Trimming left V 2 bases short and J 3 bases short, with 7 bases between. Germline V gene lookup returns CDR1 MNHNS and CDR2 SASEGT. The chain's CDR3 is CASSEQGHTEAFF. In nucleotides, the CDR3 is TGTGCCAGCAGTGAACAGGGGCACACTGAAGCTTTCTTT.

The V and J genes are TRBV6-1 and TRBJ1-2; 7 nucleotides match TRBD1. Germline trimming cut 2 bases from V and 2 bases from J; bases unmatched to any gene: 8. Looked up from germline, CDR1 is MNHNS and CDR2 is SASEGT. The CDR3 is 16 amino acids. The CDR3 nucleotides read TGTGCCAGCAGTGAATTAAATGGCAGGGGGAACTATGGCTACACCTTC. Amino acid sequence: CASSELNGRGNYGYTF.

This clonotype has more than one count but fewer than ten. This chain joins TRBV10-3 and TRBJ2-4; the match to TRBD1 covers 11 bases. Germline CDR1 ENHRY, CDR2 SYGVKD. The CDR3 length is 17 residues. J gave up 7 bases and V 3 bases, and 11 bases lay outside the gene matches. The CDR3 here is CAISDADRGQSRNIQYF. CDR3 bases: TGTGCCATCAGTGACGCGGACAGGGGGCAGTCGCGGAACATTCAGTACTTC.

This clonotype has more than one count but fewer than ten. In DNA form, the CDR3 reads TGTGCCAGCACGGGGGGGCAGGGGTTACAAGAGACCCAGTACTTC. This translates into CASTGGQGLQETQYF. V gene TRBV11-2 combines with J gene TRBJ2-5; 8 bases map to TRBD2. The V gene end was trimmed by 7 bases and the J gene end by 2 bases; junction bases not matched to a gene: 9. CDR1 is SGHAT, CDR2 FQNNGV, per germline. This CDR3 region has 15 residues.